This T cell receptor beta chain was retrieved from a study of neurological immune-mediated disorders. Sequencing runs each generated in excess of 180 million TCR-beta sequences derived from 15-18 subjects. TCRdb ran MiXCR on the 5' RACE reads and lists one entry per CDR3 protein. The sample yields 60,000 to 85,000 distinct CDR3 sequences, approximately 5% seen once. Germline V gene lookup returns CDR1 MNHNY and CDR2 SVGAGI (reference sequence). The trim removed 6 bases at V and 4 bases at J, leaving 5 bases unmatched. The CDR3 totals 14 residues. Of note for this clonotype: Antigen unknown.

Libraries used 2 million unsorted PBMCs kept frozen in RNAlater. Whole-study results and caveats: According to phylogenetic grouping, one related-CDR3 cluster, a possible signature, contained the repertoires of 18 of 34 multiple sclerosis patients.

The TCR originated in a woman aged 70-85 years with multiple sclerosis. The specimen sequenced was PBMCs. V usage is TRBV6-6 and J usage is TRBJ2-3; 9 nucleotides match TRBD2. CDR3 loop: CASRLAGDADTQYF. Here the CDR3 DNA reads TGTGCCAGCAGGTTAGCGGGAGATGCAGATACGCAGTATTTT.